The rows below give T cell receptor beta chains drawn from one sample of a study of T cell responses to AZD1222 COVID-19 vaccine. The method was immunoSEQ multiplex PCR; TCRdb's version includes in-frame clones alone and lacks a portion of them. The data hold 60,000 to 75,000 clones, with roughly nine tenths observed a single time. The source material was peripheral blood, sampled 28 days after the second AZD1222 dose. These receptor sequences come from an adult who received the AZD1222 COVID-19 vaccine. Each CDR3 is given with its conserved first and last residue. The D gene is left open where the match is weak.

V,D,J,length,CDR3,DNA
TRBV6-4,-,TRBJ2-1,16,CASSDSSASSYNEQFF,TGTGCCAGCAGTGACTCTAGCGCGAGCTCCTACAATGAGCAGTTCTTC
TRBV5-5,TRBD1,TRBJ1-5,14,CASSMTGGTQPQHF,TGTGCCAGCAGCATGACAGGGGGGACTCAGCCCCAGCATTTT
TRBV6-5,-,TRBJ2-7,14,CASSLGQSVLEQYF,TGTGCCAGCAGTCTAGGACAGTCGGTCCTCGAGCAGTACTTC
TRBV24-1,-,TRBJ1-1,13,CATGGGGNTEAFF,TGTGCCACCGGGGGAGGGGGGAACACTGAAGCTTTCTTT
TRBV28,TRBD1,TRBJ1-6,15,CASSPPGQGVMTLHF,TGTGCCAGCAGCCCCCCGGGACAGGGAGTTATGACCCTCCACTTT
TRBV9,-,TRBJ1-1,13,CASSVLANTEAFF,TGTGCCAGCAGCGTTTTAGCGAACACTGAAGCTTTCTTT
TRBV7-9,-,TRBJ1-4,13,CASSPGGNEKLFF,TGTGCCAGCAGCCCCGGGGGAAATGAAAAACTGTTTTTT
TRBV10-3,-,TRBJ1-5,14,CAITAGFGNQPQHF,TGTGCCATCACCGCAGGATTTGGCAATCAGCCCCAGCATTTT
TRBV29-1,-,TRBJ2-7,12,CSVLESSYEQYF,TGCAGCGTTTTAGAGAGCTCCTACGAGCAGTACTTC
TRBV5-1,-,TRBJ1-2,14,CASSSRASNYGYTF,TGCGCCAGCAGCTCCAGGGCCTCTAACTATGGCTACACCTTC
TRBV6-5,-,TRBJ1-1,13,CASVPGEETEAFF,TGTGCCAGCGTCCCCGGGGAGGAAACTGAAGCTTTCTTT
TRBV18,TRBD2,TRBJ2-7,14,CASSLQRETGEQYF,TGTGCCAGCTCACTCCAGCGGGAGACGGGGGAGCAGTACTTC
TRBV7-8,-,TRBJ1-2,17,CASSFITGWKANYGYTF,TGTGCCAGCAGCTTTATAACAGGGTGGAAGGCTAACTATGGCTACACCTTC
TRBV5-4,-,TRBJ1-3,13,CASSLAGEYTIYF,TGTGCCAGCAGCTTGGCAGGGGAATACACCATATATTTT
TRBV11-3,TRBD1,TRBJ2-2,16,CASSFGDSLNTGELFF,TGTGCCAGCAGCTTTGGGGACAGCTTGAACACCGGGGAGCTGTTTTTT
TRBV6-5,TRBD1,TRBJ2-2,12,CASSWTGGKLFF,TGTGCCAGCAGTTGGACAGGGGGAAAGCTGTTTTTT
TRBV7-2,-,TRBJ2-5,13,CASSLRGQETQYF,TGTGCCAGCAGCTTAAGGGGCCAAGAGACCCAGTACTTC
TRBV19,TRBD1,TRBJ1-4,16,CASRQGSPHNNEKLFF,TGTGCCAGCAGACAGGGGTCCCCTCATAATAATGAAAAACTGTTTTTT